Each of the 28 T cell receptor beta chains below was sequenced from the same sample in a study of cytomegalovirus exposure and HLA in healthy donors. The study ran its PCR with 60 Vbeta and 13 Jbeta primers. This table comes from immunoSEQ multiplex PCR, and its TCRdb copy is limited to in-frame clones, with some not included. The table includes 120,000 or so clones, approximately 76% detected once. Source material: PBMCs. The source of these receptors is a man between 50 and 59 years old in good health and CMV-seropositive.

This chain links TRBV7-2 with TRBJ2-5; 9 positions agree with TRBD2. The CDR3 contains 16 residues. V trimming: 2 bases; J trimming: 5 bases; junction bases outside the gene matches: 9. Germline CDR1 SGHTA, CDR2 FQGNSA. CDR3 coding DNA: TGTGCCAGCAGCTTAACCCGAGCGGGAGGAGGGGAGACCCAGTACTTC. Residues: CASSLTRAGGGETQYF.

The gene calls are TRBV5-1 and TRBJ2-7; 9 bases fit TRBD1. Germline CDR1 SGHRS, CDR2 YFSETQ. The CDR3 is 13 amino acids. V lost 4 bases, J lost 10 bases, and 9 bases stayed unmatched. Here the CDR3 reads CASSPGTGSNQYF. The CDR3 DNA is TGCGCCAGCAGCCCGGGGACAGGGAGTAACCAGTACTTC.

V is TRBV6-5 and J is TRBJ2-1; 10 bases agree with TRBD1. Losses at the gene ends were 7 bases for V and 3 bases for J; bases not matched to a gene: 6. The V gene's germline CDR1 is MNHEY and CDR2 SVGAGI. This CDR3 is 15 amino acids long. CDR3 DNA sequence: TGTGCCAGCAAGGGCGGGACAGGGGTCTACAATGAGCAGTTCTTC. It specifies CASKGGTGVYNEQFF.

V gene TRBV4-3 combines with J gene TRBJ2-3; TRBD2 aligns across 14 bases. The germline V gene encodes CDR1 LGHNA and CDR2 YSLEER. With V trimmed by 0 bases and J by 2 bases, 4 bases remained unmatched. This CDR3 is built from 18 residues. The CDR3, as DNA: TGCGCCAGCAGCCAAGAACGGACTAGCGGGGGGTCCACAGATACGCAGTATTTT. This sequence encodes CASSQERTSGGSTDTQYF.

The CDR3 DNA is TGTGCCAGCAGTTTGACTAGCGGGGGGGCAGATACGCAGTATTTT. Encoded protein: CASSLTSGGADTQYF. The genes are TRBV6-5 and TRBJ2-3; 14 nucleotides match TRBD2. This CDR3 is 15 amino acids long. In germline, CDR1 is MNHEY, CDR2 SVGAGI. J lost 4 bases, V lost 4 bases, and 1 base had no gene match.

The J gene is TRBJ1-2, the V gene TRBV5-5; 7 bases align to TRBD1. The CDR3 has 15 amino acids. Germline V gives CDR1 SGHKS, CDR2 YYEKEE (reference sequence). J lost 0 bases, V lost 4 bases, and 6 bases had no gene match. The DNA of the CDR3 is TGTGCCAGCAGCCCGACAGGGACTCCTAACTATGGCTACACCTTC. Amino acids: CASSPTGTPNYGYTF. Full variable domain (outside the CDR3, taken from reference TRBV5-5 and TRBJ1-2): DAGVTQSPTHLIKTRGQQVTLRCSPISGHKSVSWYQQVLGQGPQFIFQYYEKEERGRGNFPDRFSARQFPNYSSELNVNALLLGDSALYLCASSPTGTPNYGYTFGSGTRLTVV.

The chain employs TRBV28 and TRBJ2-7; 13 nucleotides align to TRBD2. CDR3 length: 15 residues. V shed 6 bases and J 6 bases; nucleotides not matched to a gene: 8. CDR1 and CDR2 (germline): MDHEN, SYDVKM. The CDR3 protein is CASSLWTSGSAEQYF. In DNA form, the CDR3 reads TGTGCCAGCAGCCTGTGGACTAGCGGGAGTGCCGAGCAGTACTTC.

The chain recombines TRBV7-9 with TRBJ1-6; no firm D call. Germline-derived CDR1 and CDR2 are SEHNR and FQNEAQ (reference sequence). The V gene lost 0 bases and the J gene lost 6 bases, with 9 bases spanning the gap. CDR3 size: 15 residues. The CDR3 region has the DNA TGTGCCAGCAGCTTAGCGGCAGTACCTAATTCACCCCTCCACTTT. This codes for CASSLAAVPNSPLHF.

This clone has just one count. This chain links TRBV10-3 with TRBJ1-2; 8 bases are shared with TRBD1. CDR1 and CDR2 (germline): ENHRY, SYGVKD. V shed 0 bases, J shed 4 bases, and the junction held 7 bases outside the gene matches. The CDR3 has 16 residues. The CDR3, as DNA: TGTGCCATCAGTGAGTCCACTTGGGACAGGACCTATGGCTACACCTTC. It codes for CAISESTWDRTYGYTF.

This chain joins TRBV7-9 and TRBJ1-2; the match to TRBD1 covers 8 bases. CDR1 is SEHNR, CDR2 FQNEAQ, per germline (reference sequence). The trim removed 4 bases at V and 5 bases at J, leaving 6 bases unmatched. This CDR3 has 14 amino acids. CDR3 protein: CASSSQGAGYGYTF. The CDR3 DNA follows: TGTGCCAGCAGCTCCCAGGGGGCCGGGTATGGCTACACCTTC.

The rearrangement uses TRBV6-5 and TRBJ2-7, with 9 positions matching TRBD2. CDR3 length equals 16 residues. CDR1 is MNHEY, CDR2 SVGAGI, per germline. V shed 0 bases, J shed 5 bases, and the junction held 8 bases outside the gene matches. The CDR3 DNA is TGTGCCAGCAGTTACTCGACAGGAGCGGGAGGAGACGAGCAGTACTTC. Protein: CASSYSTGAGGDEQYF.

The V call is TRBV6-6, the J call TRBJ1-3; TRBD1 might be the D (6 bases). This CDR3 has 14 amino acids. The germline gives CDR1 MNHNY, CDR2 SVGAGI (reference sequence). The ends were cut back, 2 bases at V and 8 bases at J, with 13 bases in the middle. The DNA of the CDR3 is TGTGCCAGCAGTTACGGGTCAGGGGTCGACACCATATATTTT. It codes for CASSYGSGVDTIYF.

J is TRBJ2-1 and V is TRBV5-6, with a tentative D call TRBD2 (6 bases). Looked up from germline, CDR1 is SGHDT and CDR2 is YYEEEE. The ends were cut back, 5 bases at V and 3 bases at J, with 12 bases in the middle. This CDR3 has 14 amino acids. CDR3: CASRYGTDYNEQFF. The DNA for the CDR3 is TGTGCCAGCAGATACGGGACTGACTACAATGAGCAGTTCTTC. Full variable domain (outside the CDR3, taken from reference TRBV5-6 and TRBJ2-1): DAGVTQSPTHLIKTRGQQVTLRCSPKSGHDTVSWYQQALGQGPQFIFQYYEEEERQRGNFPDRFSGHQFPNYSSELNVNALLLGDSALYLCASRYGTDYNEQFFGPGTRLTVL.

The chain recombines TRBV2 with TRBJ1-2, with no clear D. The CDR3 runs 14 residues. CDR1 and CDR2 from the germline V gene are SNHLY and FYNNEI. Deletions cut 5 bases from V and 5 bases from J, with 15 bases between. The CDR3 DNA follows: TGTGCCAGCAGTTTAGACGCCGAGGGATATGGCTACACCTTC. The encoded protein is CASSLDAEGYGYTF.

CDR3 bases: TGTGCCAGCAGTTTAATCGGGGGAGAGACCCAGTACTTC. Translating gives CASSLIGGETQYF. The chain employs TRBV27 and TRBJ2-5, with D perhaps matching TRBD2 (6 bases). CDR1 and CDR2 from the germline V gene are MNHEY and SMNVEV (reference sequence). This CDR3 comprises 13 residues. V was trimmed by 2 bases and J by 4 bases, leaving 8 bases between them.

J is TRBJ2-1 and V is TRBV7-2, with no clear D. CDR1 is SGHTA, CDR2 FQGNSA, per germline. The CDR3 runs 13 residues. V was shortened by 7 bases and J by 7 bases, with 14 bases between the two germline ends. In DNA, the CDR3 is TGTGCCAGCACTTATCAGTCTTGGAATGAGCAGTTCTTC. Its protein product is CASTYQSWNEQFF.

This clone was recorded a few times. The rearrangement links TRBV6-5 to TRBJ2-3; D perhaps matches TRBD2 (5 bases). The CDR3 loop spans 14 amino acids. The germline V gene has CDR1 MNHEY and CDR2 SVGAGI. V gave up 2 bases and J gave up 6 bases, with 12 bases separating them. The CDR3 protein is CASSYLIASDTQYF. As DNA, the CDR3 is TGTGCCAGCAGTTACCTGATAGCGTCGGATACGCAGTATTTT.

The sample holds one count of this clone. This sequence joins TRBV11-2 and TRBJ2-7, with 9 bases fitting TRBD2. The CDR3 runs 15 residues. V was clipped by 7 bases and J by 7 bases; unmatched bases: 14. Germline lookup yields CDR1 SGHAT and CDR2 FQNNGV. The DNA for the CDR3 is TGTGCCAGCACCCCCTGGCGCGGGGGGGGCGGAGAGCAGTACTTC. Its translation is CASTPWRGGGGEQYF.

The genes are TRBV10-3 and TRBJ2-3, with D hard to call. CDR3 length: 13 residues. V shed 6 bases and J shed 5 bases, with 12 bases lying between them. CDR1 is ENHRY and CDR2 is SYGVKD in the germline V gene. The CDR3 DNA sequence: TGTGCCATCAGCGGCGGAATGGGAGATACGCAGTATTTT. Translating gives CAISGGMGDTQYF.

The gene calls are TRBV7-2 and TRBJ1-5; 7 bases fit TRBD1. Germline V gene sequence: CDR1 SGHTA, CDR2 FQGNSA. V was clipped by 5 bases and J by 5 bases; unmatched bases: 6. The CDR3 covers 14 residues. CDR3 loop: CASSQRQGDQPQHF. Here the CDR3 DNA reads TGTGCCAGCAGCCAAAGACAGGGTGATCAGCCCCAGCATTTT. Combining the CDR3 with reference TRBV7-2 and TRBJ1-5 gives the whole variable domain GAGVSQSPSNKVTEKGKDVELRCDPISGHTALYWYRQSLGQGLEFLIYFQGNSAPDKSGLPSDRFSAERTGGSVSTLTIQRTQQEDSAVYLCASSQRQGDQPQHFGDGTRLSIL.

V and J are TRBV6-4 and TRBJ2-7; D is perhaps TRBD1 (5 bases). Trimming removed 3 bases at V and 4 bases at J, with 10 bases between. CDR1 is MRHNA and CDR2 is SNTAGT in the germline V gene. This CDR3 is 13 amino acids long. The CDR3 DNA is TGTGCCAGCAGTGAAGGGGATGGTTACGAGCAGTACTTC. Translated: CASSEGDGYEQYF.

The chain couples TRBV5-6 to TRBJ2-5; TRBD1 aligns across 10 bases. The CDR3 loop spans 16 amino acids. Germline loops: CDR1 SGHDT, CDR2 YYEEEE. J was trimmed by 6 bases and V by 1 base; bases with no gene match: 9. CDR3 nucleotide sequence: TGTGCCAGCAGCTTGTATGAGACAGGGGGCACGAAGACCCAGTACTTC. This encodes CASSLYETGGTKTQYF.

In DNA form, the CDR3 reads TGTGCCAGCAGTTTGGGGACCCTACTGACGACTAGCGTAACCAAAAACATTCAGTACTTC. It is translated as CASSLGTLLTTSVTKNIQYF. This rearrangement joins TRBV28 to TRBJ2-4, with 8 positions matching TRBD2. Trimming took 3 bases from V and 2 from J; bases not matched to a gene: 18. Germline loops: CDR1 MDHEN, CDR2 SYDVKM. The CDR3 loop spans 20 amino acids.

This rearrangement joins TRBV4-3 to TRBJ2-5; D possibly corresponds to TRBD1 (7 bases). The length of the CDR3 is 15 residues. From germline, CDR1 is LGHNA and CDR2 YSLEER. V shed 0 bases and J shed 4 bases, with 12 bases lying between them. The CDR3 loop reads CASSQEGQGGETQYF. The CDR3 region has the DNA TGCGCCAGCAGCCAAGAAGGGCAGGGGGGAGAGACCCAGTACTTC.

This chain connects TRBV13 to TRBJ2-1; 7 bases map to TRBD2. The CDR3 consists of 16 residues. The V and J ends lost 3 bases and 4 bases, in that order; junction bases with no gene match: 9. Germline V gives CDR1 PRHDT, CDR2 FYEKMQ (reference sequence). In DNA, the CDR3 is TGTGCCAGCAGCTTGGGGGGGACTGGAAAGTACAATGAGCAGTTCTTC. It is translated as CASSLGGTGKYNEQFF. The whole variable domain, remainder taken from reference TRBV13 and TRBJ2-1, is AAGVIQSPRHLIKEKRETATLKCYPIPRHDTVYWYQQGPGQDPQFLISFYEKMQSDKGSIPDRFSAQQFSDYHSELNMSSLELGDSALYFCASSLGGTGKYNEQFFGPGTRLTVL.

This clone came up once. This CDR3 reads CATRRGENSNQPQHF. The DNA of the CDR3 is TGTGCCACCCGACGGGGGGAAAATAGCAATCAGCCCCAGCATTTT. This chain links TRBV27 with TRBJ1-5, with D maybe TRBD1 (5 bases). The CDR3 length is 15 residues. CDR1 is MNHEY and CDR2 is SMNVEV in the germline V gene (reference sequence). Trimming removed 10 bases from V and 0 bases from J, with 16 bases in between.

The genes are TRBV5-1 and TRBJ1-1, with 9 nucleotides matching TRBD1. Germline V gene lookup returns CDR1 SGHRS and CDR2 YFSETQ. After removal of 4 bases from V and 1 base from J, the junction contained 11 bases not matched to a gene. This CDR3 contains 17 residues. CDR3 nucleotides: TGCGCCAGCAGCCGGACCGGGACAGGGTTCGGGAACACTGAAGCTTTCTTT. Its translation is CASSRTGTGFGNTEAFF.

This CDR3 reads CASSDISGTGAPNEQFF. CDR3 DNA sequence: TGTGCCAGCAGTGATATTTCCGGGACAGGGGCCCCCAATGAGCAGTTCTTC. V usage is TRBV6-1 and J usage is TRBJ2-1; 10 bases map to TRBD1. Per germline, CDR1 MNHNS and CDR2 SASEGT. The CDR3 totals 17 residues. With V trimmed by 3 bases and J by 6 bases, 11 bases remained unmatched.